This entry concerns a single T cell receptor beta chain. This sample is drawn from a study of blood T cell repertoires in COVID-19. Study-wide context: Collection of acute and convalescent COVID-19 samples took place in the United States, Italy and Spain. In each case, the material was cDNA or gDNA derived from T cells, B-cell-depleted T cells, or PBMCs.

The V gene's germline CDR1 is MNHEY and CDR2 SVGEGT. The germline V and J ends were trimmed by 2 bases and 4 bases, with 17 bases remaining between them. The CDR3 has 17 amino acids. In the authors' workflow: Amplifying reference gene primers gave estimates of nucleated cell counts. Sequencing was performed with immunoSEQ multiplex PCR; in TCRdb, only in-frame clones are kept and a portion is missing. V and J calls and clone size are copied from that table; D and trimming were computed from the DNA. The table has around 70,000 clones, roughly four fifths seen once. The sequence came from an older man with acute or convalescent COVID-19. Specimen: peripheral blood. This chain links TRBV6-2 or TRBV6-3 with TRBJ1-4; a possible D gene is TRBD1 (5 bases). The CDR3 DNA reads TGTGCCAGCAGTTACGCAACCAGGGCGCGGGGTAATGAAAAACTGTTTTTT. As protein: CASSYATRARGNEKLFF.